This T cell receptor (beta chain) was sequenced for a study of vaccination and CD4 T cells after COVID-19. Study-wide points: In convalescent patients, a median 86.3% of reactive clones appeared only post-vaccination.

At the Johns Hopkins FTIC core, DNA taken from cultured CD4+ T cells was sequenced by way of the Oncomine TCR Beta short-read assay. TCRdb re-called the PCR reads with MiXCR, one entry per CDR3 protein. The sample has about 21,000 distinct CDR3 sequences; about 48% are singletons. In germline, CDR1 is SGHNT, CDR2 YYREEE (reference sequence). CDR3 length equals 14 residues. V shed 4 bases and J shed 1 base, with 11 bases lying between them. Indicated treatment: approximately 9-day PBMC culture with coronavirus spike peptide pools or control peptides (ViraFEST assay). This clonotype was detected a few times. Its antigen is unknown.

The specimen was CD4+ T cells from blood, cultured in vitro. The chain combines TRBV5-4 with TRBJ1-1; no firm D call. This TCR came from a human donor who had recovered from COVID-19. The CDR3 reads CASSSLHRNTEAFF. The CDR3 bases are TGTGCCAGCAGCAGCCTCCATCGGAACACTGAAGCTTTCTTT.